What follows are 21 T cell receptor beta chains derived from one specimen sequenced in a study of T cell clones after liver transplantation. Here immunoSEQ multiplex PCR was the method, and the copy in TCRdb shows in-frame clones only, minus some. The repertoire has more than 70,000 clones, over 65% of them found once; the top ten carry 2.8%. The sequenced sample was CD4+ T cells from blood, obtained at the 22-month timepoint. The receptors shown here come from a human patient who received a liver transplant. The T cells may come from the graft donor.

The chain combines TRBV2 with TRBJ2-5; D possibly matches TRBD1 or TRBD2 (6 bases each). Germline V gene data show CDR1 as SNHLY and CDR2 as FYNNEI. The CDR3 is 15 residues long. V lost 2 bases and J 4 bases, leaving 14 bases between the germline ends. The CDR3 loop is CASSELLGGRETQYF. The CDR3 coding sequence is TGTGCCAGCAGTGAACTCCTAGGGGGGAGAGAGACCCAGTACTTC. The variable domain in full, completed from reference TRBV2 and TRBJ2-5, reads EPEVTQTPSHQVTQMGQEVILRCVPISNHLYFYWYRQILGQKVEFLVSFYNNEISEKSEIFDDQFSVERPDGSNFTLKIRSTKLEDSAMYFCASSELLGGRETQYFGPGTRLLVL.

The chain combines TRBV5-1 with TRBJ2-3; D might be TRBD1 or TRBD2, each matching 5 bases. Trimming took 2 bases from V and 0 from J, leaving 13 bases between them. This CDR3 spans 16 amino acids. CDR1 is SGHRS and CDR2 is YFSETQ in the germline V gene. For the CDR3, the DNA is TGCGCCAGCAGCTTTGGGGGTGACCCTAGCACAGATACGCAGTATTTT. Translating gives CASSFGGDPSTDTQYF. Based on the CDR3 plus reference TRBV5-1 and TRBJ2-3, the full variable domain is KAGVTQTPRYLIKTRGQQVTLSCSPISGHRSVSWYQQTPGQGLQFLFEYFSETQRNKGNFPGRFSGRQFSNSRSEMNVSTLELGDSALYLCASSFGGDPSTDTQYFGPGTRLTVL.

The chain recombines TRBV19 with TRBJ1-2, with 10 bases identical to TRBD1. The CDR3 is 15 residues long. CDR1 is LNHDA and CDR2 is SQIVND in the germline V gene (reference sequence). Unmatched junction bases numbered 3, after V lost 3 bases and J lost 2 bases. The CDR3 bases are TGTGCCAGTAGTATCTCGGGACAGGGGAACTATGGCTACACCTTC. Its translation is CASSISGQGNYGYTF.

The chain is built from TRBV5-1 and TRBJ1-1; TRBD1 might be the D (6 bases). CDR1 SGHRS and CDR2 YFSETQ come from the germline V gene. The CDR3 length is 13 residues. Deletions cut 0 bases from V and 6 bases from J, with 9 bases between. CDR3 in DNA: TGCGCCAGCAGCTTGGCAGGGGCCCCTGAAGCTTTCTTT. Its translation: CASSLAGAPEAFF.

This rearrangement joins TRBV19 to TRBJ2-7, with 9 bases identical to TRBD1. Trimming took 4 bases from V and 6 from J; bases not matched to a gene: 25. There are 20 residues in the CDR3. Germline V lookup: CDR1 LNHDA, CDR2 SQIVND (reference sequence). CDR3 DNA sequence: TGTGCCAGTAGTACGATGACAGGGGGGGTAGGTAACCCCGTTGATCTCGAGCAGTACTTC. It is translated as CASSTMTGGVGNPVDLEQYF.

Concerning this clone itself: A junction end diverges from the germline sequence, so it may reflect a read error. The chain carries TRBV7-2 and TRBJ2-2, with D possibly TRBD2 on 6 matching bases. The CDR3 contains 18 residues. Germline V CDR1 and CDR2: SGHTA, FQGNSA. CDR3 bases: TGTGCCAGCAGCTCATCCTATACCGGGACTTCTTACACCCGGGAGCTGTTTTTT. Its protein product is CASSSSYTGTSYTRELFF. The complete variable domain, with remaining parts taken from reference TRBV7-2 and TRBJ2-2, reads GAGVSQSPSNKVTEKGKDVELRCDPISGHTALYWYRQSLGQGLEFLIYFQGNSAPDKSGLPSDRFSAERTGGSVSTLTIQRTQQEDSAVYLCASSSSYTGTSYTRELFFGEGSRLTVL.

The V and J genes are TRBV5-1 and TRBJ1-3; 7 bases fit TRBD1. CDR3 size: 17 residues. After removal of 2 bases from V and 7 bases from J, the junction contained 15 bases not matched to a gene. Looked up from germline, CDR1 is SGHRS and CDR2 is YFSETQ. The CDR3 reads CASSLHPTRGHSNTIYF. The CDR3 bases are TGCGCCAGCAGCTTACACCCCACTAGGGGGCATAGTAACACCATATATTTT. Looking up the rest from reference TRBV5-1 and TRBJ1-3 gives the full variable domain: KAGVTQTPRYLIKTRGQQVTLSCSPISGHRSVSWYQQTPGQGLQFLFEYFSETQRNKGNFPGRFSGRQFSNSRSEMNVSTLELGDSALYLCASSLHPTRGHSNTIYFGEGSWLTVV.

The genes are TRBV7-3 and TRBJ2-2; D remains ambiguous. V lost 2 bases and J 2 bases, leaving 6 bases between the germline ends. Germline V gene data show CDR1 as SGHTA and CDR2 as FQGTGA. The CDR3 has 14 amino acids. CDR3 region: CASSLQANTGELFF. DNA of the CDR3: TGTGCCAGCAGCTTACAGGCTAACACCGGGGAGCTGTTTTTT.

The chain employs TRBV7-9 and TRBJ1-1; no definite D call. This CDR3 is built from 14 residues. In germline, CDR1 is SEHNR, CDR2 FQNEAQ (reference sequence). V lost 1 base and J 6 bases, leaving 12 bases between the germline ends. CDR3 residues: CASSLGSSAAEAFF. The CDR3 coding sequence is TGTGCCAGCAGCTTAGGTTCCTCCGCGGCTGAAGCTTTCTTT.

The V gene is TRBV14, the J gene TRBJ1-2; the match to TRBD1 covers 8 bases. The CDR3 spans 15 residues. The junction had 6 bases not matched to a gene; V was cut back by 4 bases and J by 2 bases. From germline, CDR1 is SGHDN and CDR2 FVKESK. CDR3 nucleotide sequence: TGTGCCAGCAGCCGAGGACAGGGATTCAACTATGGCTACACCTTC. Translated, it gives CASSRGQGFNYGYTF.

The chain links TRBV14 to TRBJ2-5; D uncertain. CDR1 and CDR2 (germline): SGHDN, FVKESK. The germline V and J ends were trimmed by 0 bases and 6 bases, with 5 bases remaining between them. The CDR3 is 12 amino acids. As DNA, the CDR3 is TGTGCCAGCAGCCAAGATAGGCAGACCCAGTACTTC. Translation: CASSQDRQTQYF.

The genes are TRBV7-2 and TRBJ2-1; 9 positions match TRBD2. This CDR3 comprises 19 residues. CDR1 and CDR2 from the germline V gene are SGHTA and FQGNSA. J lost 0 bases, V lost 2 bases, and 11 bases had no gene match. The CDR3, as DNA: TGTGCCAGCAGCTTACAGCGGGGGGCGAAATTAAGCTCCTACAATGAGCAGTTCTTC. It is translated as CASSLQRGAKLSSYNEQFF.

CDR3: CASSPRTVNTGELFF. For the CDR3, the DNA is TGTGCCAGTAGTCCACGGACAGTGAACACCGGGGAGCTGTTTTTT. V usage is TRBV19 and J usage is TRBJ2-2; D might be TRBD1 (6 bases). V was cut by 5 bases and J by 1 base, with 11 bases left in between. CDR3 size: 15 residues. Germline CDR1 LNHDA, CDR2 SQIVND (reference sequence).

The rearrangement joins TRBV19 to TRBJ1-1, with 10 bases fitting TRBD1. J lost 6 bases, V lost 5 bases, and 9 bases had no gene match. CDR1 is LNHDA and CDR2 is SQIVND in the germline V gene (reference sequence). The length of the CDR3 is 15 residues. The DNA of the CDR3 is TGTGCCAGTAGTTCCCCCGGGACAGGGGAGGCTGAAGCTTTCTTT. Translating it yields CASSSPGTGEAEAFF.

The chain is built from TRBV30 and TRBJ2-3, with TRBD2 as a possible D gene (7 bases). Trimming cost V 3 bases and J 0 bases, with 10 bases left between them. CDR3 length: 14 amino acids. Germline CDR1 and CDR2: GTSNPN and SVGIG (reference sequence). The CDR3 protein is CAWRGGLSTDTQYF. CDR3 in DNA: TGTGCCTGGAGGGGGGGGCTAAGCACAGATACGCAGTATTTT.

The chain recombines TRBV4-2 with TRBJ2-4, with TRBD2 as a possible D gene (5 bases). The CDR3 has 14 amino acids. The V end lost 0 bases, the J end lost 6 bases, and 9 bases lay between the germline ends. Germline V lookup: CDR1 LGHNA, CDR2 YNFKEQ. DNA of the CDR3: TGTGCCAGCAGCCAAGAACGTAGCGTAAACATTCAGTACTTC. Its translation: CASSQERSVNIQYF.

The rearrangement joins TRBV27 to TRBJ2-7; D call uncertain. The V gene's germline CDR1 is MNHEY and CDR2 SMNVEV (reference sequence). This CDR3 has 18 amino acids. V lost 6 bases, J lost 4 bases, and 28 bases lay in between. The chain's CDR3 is CASSRVTNYLQGIYEQYF. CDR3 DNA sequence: TGTGCCAGCAGCCGAGTAACGAACTACCTGCAAGGGATTTACGAGCAGTACTTC.

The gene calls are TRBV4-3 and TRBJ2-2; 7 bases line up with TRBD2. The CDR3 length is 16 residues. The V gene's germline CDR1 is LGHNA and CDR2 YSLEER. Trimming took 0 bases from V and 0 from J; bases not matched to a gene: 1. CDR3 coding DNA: TGCGCCAGCAGCCAAGAAGCGGGGTCGAACACCGGGGAGCTGTTTTTT. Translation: CASSQEAGSNTGELFF.

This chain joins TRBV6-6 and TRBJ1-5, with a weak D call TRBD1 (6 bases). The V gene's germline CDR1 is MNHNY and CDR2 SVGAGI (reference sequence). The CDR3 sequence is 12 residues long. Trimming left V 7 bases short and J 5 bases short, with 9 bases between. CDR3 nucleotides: TGTGCCAGCAAACAGGGCGATCAGCCCCAGCATTTT. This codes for CASKQGDQPQHF.

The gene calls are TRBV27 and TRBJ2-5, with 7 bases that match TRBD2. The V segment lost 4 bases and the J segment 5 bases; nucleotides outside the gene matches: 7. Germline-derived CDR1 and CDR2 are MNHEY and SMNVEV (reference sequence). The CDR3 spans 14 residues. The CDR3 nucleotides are TGTGCCAGCAGTTCCCCGGGAGGAAGGGAGACCCAGTACTTC. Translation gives CASSSPGGRETQYF.

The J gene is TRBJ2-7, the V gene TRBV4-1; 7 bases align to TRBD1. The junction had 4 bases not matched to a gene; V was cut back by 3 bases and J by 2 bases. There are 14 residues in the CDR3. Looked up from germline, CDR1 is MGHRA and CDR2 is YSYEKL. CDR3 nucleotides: TGCGCCAGCAGCCAGGGGGACAGCCCCTACGAGCAGTACTTC. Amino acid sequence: CASSQGDSPYEQYF.